This TCR beta chain was identified in a study of blood T cells in healthy people across ages. Study results and limitations: The fall in TCR beta diversity per million T cells was roughly linear with age.

The CDR3 is made up of 15 amino acids. Trimming cost V 5 bases and J 3 bases; bases outside gene matches: 5. Germline CDR1 SGHTA, CDR2 FQGTGA. A second PCR of roughly 7 to 11 cycles used a sample-barcoded 5' primer and a J-beta primer mix. TCRdb reprocessed the 5' RACE reads via MiXCR and lists one record per CDR3 protein. Found here are roughly 650,000 distinct CDR3 sequences, 32% of them singletons; the top ten hold approximately 15%. On this clonotype itself: Its antigen remains unknown.

This chain connects TRBV7-3 to TRBJ2-1; 9 nucleotides match TRBD2. The specimen was blood. The TCR comes from a woman of 80 years or more in good health. Here the CDR3 DNA reads TGTGCCAGCAGCCCAGGACTAGCGCTCTACAATGAGCAGTTCTTC. Residues: CASSPGLALYNEQFF. The full variable domain, its missing parts supplied by reference TRBV7-3 and TRBJ2-1, is GAGVSQTPSNKVTEKGKYVELRCDPISGHTALYWYRQSLGQGPEFLIYFQGTGAADDSGLPNDRFFAVRPEGSVSTLKIQRTERGDSAVYLCASSPGLALYNEQFFGPGTRLTVL.